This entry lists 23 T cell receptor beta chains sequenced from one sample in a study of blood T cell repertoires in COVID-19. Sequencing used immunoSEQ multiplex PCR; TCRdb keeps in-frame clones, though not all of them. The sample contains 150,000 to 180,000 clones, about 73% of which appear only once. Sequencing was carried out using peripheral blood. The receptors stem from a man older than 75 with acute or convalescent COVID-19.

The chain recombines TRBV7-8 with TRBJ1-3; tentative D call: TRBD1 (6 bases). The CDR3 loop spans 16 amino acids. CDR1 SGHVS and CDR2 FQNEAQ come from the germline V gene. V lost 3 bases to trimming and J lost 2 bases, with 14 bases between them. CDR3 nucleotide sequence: TGTGCCAGCAGCTTCGGTATAGGGGGTGCTGGAAACACCATATATTTT. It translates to CASSFGIGGAGNTIYF.

CDR3 amino acids: CASEVTMNTEAFF. CDR3 DNA: TGTGCCAGCGAGGTCACCATGAACACTGAAGCTTTCTTT. This chain connects TRBV2 to TRBJ1-1; unclear D gene. The germline V and J ends were trimmed by 8 bases and 0 bases, with 10 bases remaining between them. This CDR3 has 13 residues. Germline V gene sequence: CDR1 SNHLY, CDR2 FYNNEI.

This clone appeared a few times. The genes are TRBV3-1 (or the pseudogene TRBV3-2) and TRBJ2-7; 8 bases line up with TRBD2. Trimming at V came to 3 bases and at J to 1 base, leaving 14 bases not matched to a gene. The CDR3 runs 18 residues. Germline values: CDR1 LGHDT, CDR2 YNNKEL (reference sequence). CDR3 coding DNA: TGTGCCAGCAGCCACTATGTCCGGGGACTAGGGTCTTCCTACGAGCAGTACTTC. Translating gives CASSHYVRGLGSSYEQYF.

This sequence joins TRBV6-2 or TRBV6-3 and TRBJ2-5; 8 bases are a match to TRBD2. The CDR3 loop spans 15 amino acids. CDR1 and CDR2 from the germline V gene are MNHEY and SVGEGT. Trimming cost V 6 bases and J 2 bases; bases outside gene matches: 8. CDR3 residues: CASSKFIAGQETQYF. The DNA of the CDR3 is TGTGCCAGCAGCAAGTTTATAGCGGGGCAAGAGACCCAGTACTTC.

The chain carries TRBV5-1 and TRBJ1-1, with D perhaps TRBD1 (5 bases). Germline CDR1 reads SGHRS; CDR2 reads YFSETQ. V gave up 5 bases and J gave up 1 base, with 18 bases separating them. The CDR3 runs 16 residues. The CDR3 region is CASSSTELGGNTEAFF. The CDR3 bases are TGCGCCAGCAGTTCGACCGAGTTGGGGGGGAACACTGAAGCTTTCTTT. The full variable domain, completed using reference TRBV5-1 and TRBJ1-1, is KAGVTQTPRYLIKTRGQQVTLSCSPISGHRSVSWYQQTPGQGLQFLFEYFSETQRNKGNFPGRFSGRQFSNSRSEMNVSTLELGDSALYLCASSSTELGGNTEAFFGQGTRLTVV.

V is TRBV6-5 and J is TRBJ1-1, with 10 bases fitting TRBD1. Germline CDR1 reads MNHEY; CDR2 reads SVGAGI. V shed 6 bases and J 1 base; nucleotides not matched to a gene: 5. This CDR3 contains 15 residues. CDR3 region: CASSEGQGWNTEAFF. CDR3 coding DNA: TGTGCCAGCAGCGAGGGACAGGGGTGGAACACTGAAGCTTTCTTT.

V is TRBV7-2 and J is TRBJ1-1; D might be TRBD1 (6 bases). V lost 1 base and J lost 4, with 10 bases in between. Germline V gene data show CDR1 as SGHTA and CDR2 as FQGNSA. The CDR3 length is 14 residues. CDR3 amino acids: CASSLDPGVTEAFF. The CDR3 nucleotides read TGTGCCAGCAGCTTAGACCCAGGGGTCACTGAAGCTTTCTTT.

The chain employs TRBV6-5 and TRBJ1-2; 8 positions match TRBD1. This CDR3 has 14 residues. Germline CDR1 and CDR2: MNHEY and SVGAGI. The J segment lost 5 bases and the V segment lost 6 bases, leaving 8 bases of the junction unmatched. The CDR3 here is CASRQDRVGYGYTF. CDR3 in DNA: TGTGCCAGCAGACAGGACAGGGTAGGGTATGGCTACACCTTC.

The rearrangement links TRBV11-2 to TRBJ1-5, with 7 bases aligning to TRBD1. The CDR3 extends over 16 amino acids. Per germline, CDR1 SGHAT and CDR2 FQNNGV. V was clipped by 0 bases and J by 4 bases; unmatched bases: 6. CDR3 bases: TGTGCCAGCAGCTTAGATGGAGACAGGGAGAATCAGCCCCAGCATTTT. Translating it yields CASSLDGDRENQPQHF.

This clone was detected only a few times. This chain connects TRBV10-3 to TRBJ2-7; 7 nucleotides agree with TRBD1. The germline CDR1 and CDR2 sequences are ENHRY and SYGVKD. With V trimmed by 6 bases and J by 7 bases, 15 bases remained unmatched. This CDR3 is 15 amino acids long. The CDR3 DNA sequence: TGTGCCATCAGGCTTTCCGACAGGGCGTTGGGGGAGCAGTACTTC. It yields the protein CAIRLSDRALGEQYF.

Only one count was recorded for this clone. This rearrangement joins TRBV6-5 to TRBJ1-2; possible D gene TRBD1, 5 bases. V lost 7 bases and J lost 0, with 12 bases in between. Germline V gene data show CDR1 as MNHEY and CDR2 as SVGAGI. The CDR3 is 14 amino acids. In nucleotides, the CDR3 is TGTGCCAGCAAGAGGGCGGGGCCTAACTATGGCTACACCTTC. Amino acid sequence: CASKRAGPNYGYTF.

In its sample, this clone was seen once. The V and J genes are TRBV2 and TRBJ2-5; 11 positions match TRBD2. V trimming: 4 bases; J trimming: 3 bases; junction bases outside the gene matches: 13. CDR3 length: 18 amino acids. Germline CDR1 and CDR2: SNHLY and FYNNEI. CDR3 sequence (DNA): TGTGCCAGCAGTGTCGCGTTAGCGGGGGGGCCTTGGGAAGAGACCCAGTACTTC. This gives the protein CASSVALAGGPWEETQYF.

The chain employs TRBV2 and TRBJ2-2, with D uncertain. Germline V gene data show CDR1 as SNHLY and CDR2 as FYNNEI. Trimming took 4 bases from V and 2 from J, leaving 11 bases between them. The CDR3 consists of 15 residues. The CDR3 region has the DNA TGTGCCAGCAGTGGCAAAGCGACCAACACCGGGGAGCTGTTTTTT. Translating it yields CASSGKATNTGELFF.

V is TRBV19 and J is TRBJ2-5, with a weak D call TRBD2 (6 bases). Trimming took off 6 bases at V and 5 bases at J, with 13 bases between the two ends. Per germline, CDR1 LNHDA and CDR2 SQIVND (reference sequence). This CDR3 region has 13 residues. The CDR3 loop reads CASRKGLTETQYF. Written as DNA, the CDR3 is TGTGCCAGTAGGAAAGGACTAACTGAGACCCAGTACTTC.

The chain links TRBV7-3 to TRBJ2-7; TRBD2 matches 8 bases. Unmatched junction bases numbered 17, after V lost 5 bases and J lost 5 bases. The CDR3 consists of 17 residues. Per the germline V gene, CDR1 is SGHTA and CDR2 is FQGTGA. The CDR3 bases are TGTGCCAGCAGCCACGATGGGGCGGGGGGTATTCTCAACGAGCAGTACTTC. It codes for CASSHDGAGGILNEQYF.

This chain's CDR3 is CASSQDRGAYGYTF. The CDR3, as DNA: TGTGCCAGCAGCCAGGACAGGGGCGCCTATGGCTACACCTTC. The J gene is TRBJ1-2, the V gene TRBV5-4; 9 bases are a match to TRBD1. Germline CDR1 is SGHNT and CDR2 is YYREEE (reference sequence). The CDR3 runs to 14 residues. V lost 4 bases to trimming and J lost 4 bases; unmatched junction nucleotides: 5.

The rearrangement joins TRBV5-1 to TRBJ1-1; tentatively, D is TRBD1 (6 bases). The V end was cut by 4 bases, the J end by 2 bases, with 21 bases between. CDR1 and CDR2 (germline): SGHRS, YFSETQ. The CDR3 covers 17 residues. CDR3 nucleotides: TGCGCCAGCAGCCCCCAGTTGGGGGCCGTAGGTAACACTGAAGCTTTCTTT. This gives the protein CASSPQLGAVGNTEAFF.

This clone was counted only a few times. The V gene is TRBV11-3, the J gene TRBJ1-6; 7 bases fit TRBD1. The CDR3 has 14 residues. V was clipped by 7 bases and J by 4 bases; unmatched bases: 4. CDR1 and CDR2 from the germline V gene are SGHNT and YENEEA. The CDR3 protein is CASTPGQYNSPLHF. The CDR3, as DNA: TGTGCCAGCACCCCGGGACAGTATAATTCACCCCTCCACTTT.

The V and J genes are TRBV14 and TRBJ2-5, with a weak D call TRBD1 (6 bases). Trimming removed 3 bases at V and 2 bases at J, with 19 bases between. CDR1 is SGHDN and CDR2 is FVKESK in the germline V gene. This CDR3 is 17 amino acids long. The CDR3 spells CASSHDTFGTLQETQYF. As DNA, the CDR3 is TGTGCCAGCAGCCATGACACGTTTGGGACACTGCAAGAGACCCAGTACTTC.

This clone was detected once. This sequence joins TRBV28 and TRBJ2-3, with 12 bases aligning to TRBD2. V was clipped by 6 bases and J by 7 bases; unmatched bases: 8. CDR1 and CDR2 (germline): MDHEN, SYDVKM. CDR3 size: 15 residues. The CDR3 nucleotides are TGTGCCAGCAGCGCGGCTAGCGGGGGGGCTCATACGCAGTATTTT. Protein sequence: CASSAASGGAHTQYF.

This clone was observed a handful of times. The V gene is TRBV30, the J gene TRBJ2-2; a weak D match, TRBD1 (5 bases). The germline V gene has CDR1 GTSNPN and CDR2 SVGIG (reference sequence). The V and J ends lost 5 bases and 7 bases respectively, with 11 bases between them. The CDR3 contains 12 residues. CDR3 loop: CAWARVDGELFF. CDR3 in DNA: TGTGCCTGGGCCAGGGTTGACGGGGAGCTGTTTTTT.

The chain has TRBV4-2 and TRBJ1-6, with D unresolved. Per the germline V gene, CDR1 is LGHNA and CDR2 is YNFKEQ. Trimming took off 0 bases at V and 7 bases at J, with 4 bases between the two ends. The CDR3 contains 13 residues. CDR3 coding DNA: TGTGCCAGCAGCCAAGATCTCAATTCACCCCTCCACTTT. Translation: CASSQDLNSPLHF.

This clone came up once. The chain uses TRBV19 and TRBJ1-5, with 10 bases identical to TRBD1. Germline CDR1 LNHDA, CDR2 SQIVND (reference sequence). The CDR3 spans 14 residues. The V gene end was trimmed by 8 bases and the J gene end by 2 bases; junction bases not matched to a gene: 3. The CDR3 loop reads CASAGTGGNQPQHF. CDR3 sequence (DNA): TGTGCCAGTGCCGGGACAGGGGGCAATCAGCCCCAGCATTTT.